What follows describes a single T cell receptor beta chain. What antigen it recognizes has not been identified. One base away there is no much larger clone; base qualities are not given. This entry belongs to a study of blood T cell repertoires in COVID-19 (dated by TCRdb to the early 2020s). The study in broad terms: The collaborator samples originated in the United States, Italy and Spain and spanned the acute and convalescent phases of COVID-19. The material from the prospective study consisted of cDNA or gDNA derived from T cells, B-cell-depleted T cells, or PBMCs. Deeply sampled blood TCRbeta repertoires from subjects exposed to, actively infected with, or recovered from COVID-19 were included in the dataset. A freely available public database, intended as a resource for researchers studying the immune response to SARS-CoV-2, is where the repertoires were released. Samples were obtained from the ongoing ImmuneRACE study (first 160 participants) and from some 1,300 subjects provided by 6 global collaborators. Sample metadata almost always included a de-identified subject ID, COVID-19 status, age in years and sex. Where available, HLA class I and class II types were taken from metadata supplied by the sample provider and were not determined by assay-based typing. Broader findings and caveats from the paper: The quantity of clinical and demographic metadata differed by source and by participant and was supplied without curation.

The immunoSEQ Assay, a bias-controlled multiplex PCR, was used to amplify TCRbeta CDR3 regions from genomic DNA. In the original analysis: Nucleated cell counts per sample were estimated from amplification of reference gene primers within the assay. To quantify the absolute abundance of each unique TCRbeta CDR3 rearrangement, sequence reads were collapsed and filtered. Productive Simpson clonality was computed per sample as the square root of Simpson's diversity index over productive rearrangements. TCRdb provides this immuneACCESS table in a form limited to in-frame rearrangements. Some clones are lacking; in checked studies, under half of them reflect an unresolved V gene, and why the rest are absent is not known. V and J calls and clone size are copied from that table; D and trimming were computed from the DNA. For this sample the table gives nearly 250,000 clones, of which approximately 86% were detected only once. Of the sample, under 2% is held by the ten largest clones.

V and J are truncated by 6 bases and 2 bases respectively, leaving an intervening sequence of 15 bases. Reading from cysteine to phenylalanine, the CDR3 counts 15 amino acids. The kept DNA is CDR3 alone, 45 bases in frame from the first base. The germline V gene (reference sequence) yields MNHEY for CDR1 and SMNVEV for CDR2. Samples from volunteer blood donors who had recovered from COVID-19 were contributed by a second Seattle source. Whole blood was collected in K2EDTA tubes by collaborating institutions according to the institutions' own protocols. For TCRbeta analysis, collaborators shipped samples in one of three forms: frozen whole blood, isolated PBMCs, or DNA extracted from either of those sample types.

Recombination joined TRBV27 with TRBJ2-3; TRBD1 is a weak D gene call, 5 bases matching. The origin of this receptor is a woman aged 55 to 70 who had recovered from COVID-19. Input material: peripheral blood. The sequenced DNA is TGTGCCAGCAGCTCTGACGGACACAACACAGATACGCAGTATTTT. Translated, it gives CASSSDGHNTDTQYF.